This is a list of T cell receptor beta chains from one sample in a study of blood T cell repertoires in COVID-19. The repertoire was sequenced with immunoSEQ multiplex PCR; TCRdb's copy has only in-frame clones and lacks some. The data show roughly 120,000 clones, approximately 85% seen once. Sequenced material: peripheral blood. The receptors originated from a woman aged 55-75 years with COVID-19, enrolled during active disease. Each CDR3 is given with its conserved first and last residue. D genes are given only for firm matches. Rows may omit the clone size; those that give it use once, few, many or a size class.

d_call	v_call	j_call	clone_size	cdr3_nt	cdr3_aa
TRBD2	TRBV4-2	TRBJ2-5	NA	TGTGCCAGCAGCCGCGAAGGAAGCGGGGTCCAAGAGACCCAGTACTTC	CASSREGSGVQETQYF
NA	TRBV14	TRBJ1-1	NA	TGTGCCAGCAGCCAAGATTCGGGAACTGAAGCTTTCTTT	CASSQDSGTEAFF
TRBD1	TRBV6-5	TRBJ1-1	NA	TGTGCCAGCAGTTACTCGTTGACAGGGGTGTACACTGAAGCTTTCTTT	CASSYSLTGVYTEAFF
TRBD1	TRBV5-1	TRBJ1-5	once	TGCGCCAGCAGCTTCAGGGGGTTGCGAAATCAGCCCCAGCATTTT	CASSFRGLRNQPQHF
TRBD1	TRBV4-1	TRBJ1-3	NA	TGCGCCAGCAGCCGGGACAGTAGCTCTGGAAACACCATATATTTT	CASSRDSSSGNTIYF
NA	TRBV5-4	TRBJ2-5	NA	TGTGCCAGCAGCTTGGATATGACAAGAGAGACCCAGTACTTC	CASSLDMTRETQYF
NA	TRBV4-3	TRBJ2-1	few	TGCGCCAGCAGCCAAGTAGCGGCGGGGCCGCACTTGGGTGAGCAGTTCTTC	CASSQVAAGPHLGEQFF
NA	TRBV9	TRBJ1-2	NA	TGTGCCAGCAGCGTGCCGGGAAACTATGGCTACACCTTC	CASSVPGNYGYTF
TRBD1	TRBV5-4	TRBJ1-6	once	TGTGCCAGCAGCAAAACCGGGACAGGCAATTCACCCCTCCACTTT	CASSKTGTGNSPLHF
TRBD2	TRBV5-1	TRBJ2-7	once	TGCGCCAGCAGCTCGGGGGGAACGCGACTCAACTCCTACGAGCAGTACTTC	CASSSGGTRLNSYEQYF
NA	TRBV19	TRBJ1-4	few	TGTGCCAGCAATAAGGGGCCCCGCAGAGAAAAACTGTTTTTT	CASNKGPRREKLFF
NA	TRBV5-1	TRBJ1-1	NA	TGCGCCAGCAGTCCTAGCACGCGGGGTCTAGGCACTGAAGCTTTCTTT	CASSPSTRGLGTEAFF
NA	TRBV7-2	TRBJ1-2	NA	TGTGCCAGCAGCCCGCCGAACAGGGTCGCCCCCTCCTATGGCTACACCTTC	CASSPPNRVAPSYGYTF
NA	TRBV4-2	TRBJ2-1	NA	TGTGCCAGCAGCCAAGGCGAAGCCGTTCGCTCCTACAATGAGCAGTTCTTC	CASSQGEAVRSYNEQFF
NA	TRBV7-6	TRBJ1-5	NA	TGTGCCAGCAGCTTCGGAACGCGGAGCAATCAGCCCCAGCATTTT	CASSFGTRSNQPQHF
TRBD1	TRBV6-6	TRBJ1-2	NA	TGTGCCAGCAGCCCAACGGGACAGGGAAACTATGGCTACACCTTC	CASSPTGQGNYGYTF
NA	TRBV2	TRBJ2-3	NA	TGTGCCAGCAGACCAGGGATCGGGACAGATACGCAGTATTTT	CASRPGIGTDTQYF
NA	TRBV19	TRBJ2-7	NA	TGTGCCAGTAGTATGTGGGGACATAATTACGAGCAGTACTTC	CASSMWGHNYEQYF